This T cell receptor (beta chain) came from a study of blood T cell repertoires in COVID-19. Study overall: Specimens from acute and convalescent COVID-19 originated in the United States, Italy and Spain. In each case, the material was cDNA or gDNA derived from T cells, B-cell-depleted T cells, or PBMCs.

As processed by the authors: For nucleated cells, counts were estimated from reference gene primer amplification. This table comes from immunoSEQ multiplex PCR, and its TCRdb copy is limited to in-frame clones, with some not included. The V and J calls and clone size were taken over from that table, and D and trimming were inferred from the DNA. The sample includes some 240,000 clones, around nine tenths of them seen just once. This CDR3 region has 18 residues. CDR1 SNHLY and CDR2 FYNNEI come from the germline V gene. V lost 7 bases and J lost 1; bases outside the gene matches: 15. Sequencing was performed on peripheral blood. The origin of this receptor is a man in his sixties with COVID-19, enrolled during active disease. The chain couples TRBV2 to TRBJ2-3; TRBD1 aligns across 9 bases. The CDR3 protein is CASTSGQGFTWGTDTQYF. The DNA for the CDR3 is TGTGCCAGCACCTCGGGACAGGGTTTTACCTGGGGCACAGATACGCAGTATTTT.